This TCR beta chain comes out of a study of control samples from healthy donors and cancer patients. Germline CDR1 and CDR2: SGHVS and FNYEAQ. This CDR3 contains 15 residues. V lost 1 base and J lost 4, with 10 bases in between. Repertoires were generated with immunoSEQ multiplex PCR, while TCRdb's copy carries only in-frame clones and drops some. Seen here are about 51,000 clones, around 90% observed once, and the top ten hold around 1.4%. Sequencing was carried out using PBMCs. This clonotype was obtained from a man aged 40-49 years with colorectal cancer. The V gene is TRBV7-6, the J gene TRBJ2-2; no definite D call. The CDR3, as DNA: TGTGCCAGCAGCTTAGAACCTCCAATCACCGGGGAGCTGTTTTTT. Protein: CASSLEPPITGELFF.